Following are 28 T cell receptor beta chains from one sample sequenced in a study of blood T cell repertoires in COVID-19. Here immunoSEQ multiplex PCR was the method, and the copy in TCRdb shows in-frame clones only, minus some. This sample yields approximately 190,000 clones, of which roughly 90% are seen a single time; less than 7.5% belongs to the top ten. The material sequenced was peripheral blood. The origin of the receptors is a woman aged 40 to 55 who had recovered from COVID-19.

The chain has TRBV10-2 and TRBJ2-7, with D possibly matching TRBD2 (6 bases). Trimming cost V 0 bases and J 7 bases, with 13 bases left between them. Germline V gene data show CDR1 as WSHSY and CDR2 as SAAADI. The CDR3 has 14 amino acids. CDR3 amino acids: CASSESNLGGEQYF. The CDR3, as DNA: TGCGCCAGCAGTGAGTCGAACCTGGGAGGTGAGCAGTACTTC.

The chain recombines TRBV20-1 with TRBJ2-7; no clear D gene. Germline V gene data show CDR1 as DFQATT and CDR2 as SNEGSKA (reference sequence). Trimming removed 0 bases from V and 3 bases from J, with 3 bases in between. This CDR3 is built from 11 residues. CDR3 sequence (DNA): TGCAGTGCTAGAGACCACTACGAGCAGTACTTC. Its protein product is CSARDHYEQYF.

The chain is built from TRBV6-5 and TRBJ2-7; D perhaps matches TRBD2 (5 bases). Germline CDR1 MNHEY, CDR2 SVGAGI. Trimming shortened V by 2 bases and J by 3 bases, and 11 bases separated the two germline ends. The length of the CDR3 is 14 residues. Here the CDR3 DNA reads TGTGCCAGCAGTTACCGGGGTGCGGGCTACGAGCAGTACTTC. This translates into CASSYRGAGYEQYF.

The genes are TRBV19 and TRBJ2-7; a possible D gene is TRBD2 (6 bases). V was trimmed by 4 bases and J by 0 bases, leaving 10 bases between them. Germline assignment: CDR1 LNHDA and CDR2 SQIVND (reference sequence). The CDR3 runs 14 residues. This chain's CDR3 is CASSTAGLSYEQYF. The CDR3 DNA reads as TGTGCCAGTAGTACAGCGGGCCTCTCCTACGAGCAGTACTTC.

This clone appeared a few times. The J gene is TRBJ1-2, the V gene TRBV25-1; D possibly corresponds to TRBD1 (6 bases). CDR3 length: 13 residues. In germline, CDR1 is MGHDK, CDR2 SYGVNS. Trimming took off 6 bases at V and 0 bases at J, with 8 bases between the two ends. CDR3 sequence reads: CASRDSSNYGYTF. The CDR3 DNA is TGTGCCAGCAGGGACAGTTCTAACTATGGCTACACCTTC.

The chain is built from TRBV5-6 and TRBJ1-1; D is possibly TRBD1 (5 bases). The CDR3 consists of 14 residues. Germline V lookup: CDR1 SGHDT, CDR2 YYEEEE. Trimming stripped 1 base from V and 6 bases from J, with 13 bases between. The CDR3 protein is CASSLPQGFAEAFF. CDR3 in DNA: TGTGCCAGCAGCTTGCCCCAGGGTTTCGCTGAAGCTTTCTTT.

The J gene is TRBJ2-1, the V gene TRBV2; possibly TRBD1 for D (5 bases). The CDR3 extends over 14 amino acids. Trimming took off 6 bases at V and 3 bases at J, with 12 bases between the two ends. Germline loops: CDR1 SNHLY, CDR2 FYNNEI. CDR3 sequence: CASRVNQGYNEQFF. In DNA form, the CDR3 reads TGTGCCAGCAGGGTAAACCAGGGCTACAATGAGCAGTTCTTC.

The chain joins TRBV5-5 to TRBJ1-3; a weak D match, TRBD1 (5 bases). V was shortened by 5 bases and J by 1 base, with 13 bases between the two germline ends. Germline V gene lookup returns CDR1 SGHKS and CDR2 YYEKEE (reference sequence). The CDR3 extends over 15 amino acids. CDR3 nucleotides: TGTGCCAGCAGGCAGACGACAGATTCTGGAAACACCATATATTTT. This codes for CASRQTTDSGNTIYF. Complete variable domain (other parts from reference TRBV5-5 and TRBJ1-3): DAGVTQSPTHLIKTRGQQVTLRCSPISGHKSVSWYQQVLGQGPQFIFQYYEKEERGRGNFPDRFSARQFPNYSSELNVNALLLGDSALYLCASRQTTDSGNTIYFGEGSWLTVV.

In nucleotides, the CDR3 is TGTGCCATCAGTGAGTCCGTTTCTGGAAACACCATATATTTT. Translated, it gives CAISESVSGNTIYF. J is TRBJ1-3 and V is TRBV10-3; D gene uncertain. V lost 0 bases and J 1 base, leaving 4 bases between the germline ends. CDR3 length equals 14 residues. Germline V gives CDR1 ENHRY, CDR2 SYGVKD.

The genes are TRBV27 and TRBJ1-2, with 7 bases fitting TRBD1. This CDR3 comprises 17 residues. From germline, CDR1 is MNHEY and CDR2 SMNVEV (reference sequence). With V trimmed by 3 bases and J by 8 bases, 18 bases remained unmatched. This CDR3 is CASSLIGTAYGVRGYTF. The CDR3 coding sequence is TGTGCCAGCAGTTTGATAGGGACAGCCTATGGCGTCCGGGGCTACACCTTC.

The chain recombines TRBV24-1 with TRBJ1-6; D is uncertain. The CDR3 length is 13 residues. CDR1 is KGHDR, CDR2 SFDVKD, per germline. V lost 6 bases and J 7 bases, leaving 9 bases between the germline ends. The chain's CDR3 is CATSKEANSPLHF. The CDR3 DNA reads as TGTGCCACCAGTAAAGAGGCCAATTCACCCCTCCACTTT.

This chain uses TRBV5-1 with TRBJ2-1, with D perhaps matching TRBD2 (6 bases). The CDR3 runs 16 residues. The germline V gene has CDR1 SGHRS and CDR2 YFSETQ. Trimming pared 7 bases from V and 8 bases from J, leaving 25 bases between. CDR3 nucleotide sequence: TGCGCCAGCCGAACAGGAGGGTTTACTTTTTCCGATGAGCAGTTCTTC. Protein sequence: CASRTGGFTFSDEQFF.

The chain links TRBV5-1 to TRBJ1-2; a weak D match, TRBD1 (6 bases). Germline CDR1 and CDR2: SGHRS and YFSETQ. V was clipped by 1 base and J by 0 bases, with 10 bases between them. The CDR3 contains 15 residues. CDR3 nucleotides: TGCGCCAGCAGCTTGTCCGGGACATCTAACTATGGCTACACCTTC. Translating it yields CASSLSGTSNYGYTF.

The V gene is TRBV4-3, the J gene TRBJ2-1; 9 bases match TRBD2. J gave up 7 bases and V 4 bases, and 11 bases lay outside the gene matches. The CDR3 runs 16 residues. Germline V gene sequence: CDR1 LGHNA, CDR2 YSLEER. The CDR3 bases are TGCGCCAGCAGCCGGGAACAGACTAGCGGATCTAATGAGCAGTTCTTC. Encoded protein: CASSREQTSGSNEQFF.

This clone was seen only a few times. The chain combines TRBV3-1 (or the pseudogene TRBV3-2) with TRBJ2-7, with 9 bases identical to TRBD1. Germline V gene sequence: CDR1 LGHDT, CDR2 YNNKEL (reference sequence). The ends lost 9 bases at V and 7 bases at J; junction bases unmatched: 10. The CDR3 runs 13 residues. The CDR3 here is CASTGQGLGEQYF. The CDR3 region has the DNA TGTGCCAGTACGGGACAGGGTTTGGGGGAGCAGTACTTC.

The chain recombines TRBV5-1 with TRBJ1-2, with 7 nucleotides matching TRBD1. The CDR3 consists of 14 residues. The J segment lost 7 bases and the V segment lost 4 bases, leaving 10 bases of the junction unmatched. CDR1 and CDR2 (germline): SGHRS, YFSETQ. CDR3 nucleotides: TGCGCCAGCAGCCTCGAAATCCAGGGGGGTGGCTACACCTTC. It yields the protein CASSLEIQGGGYTF.

The DNA of the CDR3 is TGTGCCAGCAGCCCGCGGGGGGGGAACACCGGGGAGCTGTTTTTT. Amino acid sequence: CASSPRGGNTGELFF. The J gene is TRBJ2-2, the V gene TRBV7-9; 9 bases fit TRBD2. Germline CDR1 and CDR2: SEHNR and FQNEAQ (reference sequence). The length of the CDR3 is 15 residues. With 5 bases clipped from V and 1 base from J, the junction kept 2 bases outside the gene matches.

The chain combines TRBV18 with TRBJ2-5, with 12 bases aligning to TRBD1. V dropped 4 bases and J dropped 8; count of bases not matched to a gene: 5. From germline, CDR1 is KGHSH and CDR2 LQKENI. This CDR3 is 14 amino acids long. The CDR3 sequence is CASSLPGQGATQYF. The CDR3, as DNA: TGTGCCAGCTCACTTCCGGGACAGGGGGCCACCCAGTACTTC.

The V gene is TRBV25-1, the J gene TRBJ2-7, with 9 nucleotides matching TRBD1. The J segment lost 1 base and the V segment lost 6 bases, leaving 16 bases of the junction unmatched. The CDR3 is made up of 18 amino acids. Germline loops: CDR1 MGHDK, CDR2 SYGVNS. The CDR3 here is CASSDWPGTGLISYEQYF. The DNA for the CDR3 is TGTGCCAGCAGCGACTGGCCCGGGACAGGGCTAATATCCTACGAGCAGTACTTC.

CDR3 DNA: TGCGCCAGCAGTGAGTCTGTTAGCGGGAGTAAAATTAGCACAGATACGCAGTATTTT. Protein: CASSESVSGSKISTDTQYF. The chain carries TRBV10-1 and TRBJ2-3; 9 bases line up with TRBD2. After removal of 0 bases from V and 0 bases from J, the junction contained 10 bases not matched to a gene. The germline gives CDR1 WNHNN, CDR2 SYGVQD (reference sequence). The CDR3 is 19 residues long.

The chain employs TRBV5-1 and TRBJ1-2, with a possible D match to TRBD1 (6 bases). Trimming took off 0 bases at V and 12 bases at J, with 15 bases between the two ends. This CDR3 has 13 amino acids. CDR1 SGHRS and CDR2 YFSETQ come from the germline V gene. For the CDR3, the DNA is TGCGCCAGCAGCTTGGATCCGGGACAAGGTAACACCTTC. As protein: CASSLDPGQGNTF. Using reference TRBV5-1 and TRBJ1-2 for the parts outside the CDR3, the full variable domain is KAGVTQTPRYLIKTRGQQVTLSCSPISGHRSVSWYQQTPGQGLQFLFEYFSETQRNKGNFPGRFSGRQFSNSRSEMNVSTLELGDSALYLCASSLDPGQGNTFGSGTRLTVV.

This chain connects TRBV7-8 to TRBJ1-5; D remains ambiguous. Trimming pared 0 bases from V and 7 bases from J, leaving 22 bases between. The CDR3 is 18 residues long. Germline loops: CDR1 SGHVS, CDR2 FQNEAQ. CDR3 in DNA: TGTGCCAGCAGCTTAGCGCTTTCGGCAGGTGGTGTAAGACAGCCCCAGCATTTT. Translated: CASSLALSAGGVRQPQHF.

J is TRBJ2-1 and V is TRBV4-2; 12 bases map to TRBD2. Germline V lookup: CDR1 LGHNA, CDR2 YNFKEQ. There are 20 residues in the CDR3. V lost 1 base and J lost 0; bases outside the gene matches: 10. CDR3 in DNA: TGTGCCAGCAGCCAAGTTCCGGGACTAGCGGGCCTGAGCTCCTACAATGAGCAGTTCTTC. Translating gives CASSQVPGLAGLSSYNEQFF.

The rearrangement joins TRBV9 to TRBJ1-1; 11 bases align to TRBD1. Germline CDR1 reads SGDLS; CDR2 reads YYNGEE. This CDR3 has 17 residues. V gave up 4 bases and J gave up 3 bases; unmatched junction bases: 11. The DNA of the CDR3 is TGTGCCAGCAGCCCCCGGGACAGGGGGATGGCGTACACTGAAGCTTTCTTT. Translated: CASSPRDRGMAYTEAFF.

The rearrangement joins TRBV28 to TRBJ1-3, with TRBD1 matching 8 bases. CDR1 MDHEN and CDR2 SYDVKM come from the germline V gene. The CDR3 contains 19 residues. V shed 2 bases, J shed 3 bases, and the junction held 15 bases outside the gene matches. The CDR3 coding sequence is TGTGCCAGCAGTTTAAACCAGGCTACAGGGGGTATTTTTGGAAACACCATATATTTT. Protein: CASSLNQATGGIFGNTIYF.

The chain carries TRBV19 and TRBJ2-3; no firm D call. The germline V gene encodes CDR1 LNHDA and CDR2 SQIVND (reference sequence). V was trimmed by 3 bases and J by 2 bases, leaving 9 bases between them. The CDR3 is 14 amino acids. CDR3 coding DNA: TGTGCCAGTAGTATTTACACCCTCACAGATACGCAGTATTTT. This sequence encodes CASSIYTLTDTQYF.

This clone has only one observation. This rearrangement joins TRBV5-1 to TRBJ2-7; 7 nucleotides align to TRBD1. J lost 0 bases, V lost 4 bases, and 7 bases had no gene match. The CDR3 consists of 15 residues. Per germline, CDR1 SGHRS and CDR2 YFSETQ. The CDR3 spells CASSHGWDSSYEQYF. The DNA of the CDR3 is TGCGCCAGCAGCCATGGTTGGGACAGCTCCTACGAGCAGTACTTC.

The CDR3 loop is CASSPLVLEQFF. The CDR3 nucleotides read TGTGCCAGCAGTCCCCTAGTACTTGAGCAGTTCTTC. This sequence joins TRBV6-2 or TRBV6-3 and TRBJ2-1; D uncertain. The CDR3 is 12 amino acids. V was trimmed by 5 bases and J by 9 bases, leaving 11 bases between them. Germline loops: CDR1 MNHEY, CDR2 SVGEGT.